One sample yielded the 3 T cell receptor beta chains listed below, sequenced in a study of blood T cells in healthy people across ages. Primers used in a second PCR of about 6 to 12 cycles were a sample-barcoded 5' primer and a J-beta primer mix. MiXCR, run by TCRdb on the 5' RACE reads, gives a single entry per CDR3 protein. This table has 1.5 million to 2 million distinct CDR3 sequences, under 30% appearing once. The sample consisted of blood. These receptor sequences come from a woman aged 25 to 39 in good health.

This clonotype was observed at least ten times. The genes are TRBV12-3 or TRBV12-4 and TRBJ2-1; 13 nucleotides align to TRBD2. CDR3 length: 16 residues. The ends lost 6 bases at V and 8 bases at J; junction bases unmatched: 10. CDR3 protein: CASSHAGTSGIHEQFF. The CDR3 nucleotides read TGTGCCAGCAGCCATGCCGGGACTAGCGGGATCCATGAGCAGTTCTTC.

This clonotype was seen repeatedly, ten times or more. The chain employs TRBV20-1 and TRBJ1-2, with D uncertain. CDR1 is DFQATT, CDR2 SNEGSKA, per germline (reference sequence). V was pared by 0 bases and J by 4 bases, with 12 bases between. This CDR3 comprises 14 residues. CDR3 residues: CSAREQNRFYGYTF. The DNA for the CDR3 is TGCAGTGCTAGAGAGCAGAACAGATTCTATGGCTACACCTTC.

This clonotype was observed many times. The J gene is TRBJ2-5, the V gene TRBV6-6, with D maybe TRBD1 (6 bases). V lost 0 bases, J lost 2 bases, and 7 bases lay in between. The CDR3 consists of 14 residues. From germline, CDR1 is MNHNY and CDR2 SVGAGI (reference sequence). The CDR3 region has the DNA TGTGCCAGCAGTTACTCGGACAGACAAGAGACCCAGTACTTC. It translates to CASSYSDRQETQYF.